The 27 T cell receptor beta chains below come from one sample, sequenced in a study of CD8 T cells in Susac syndrome (dated by TCRdb to between 2019 and 2020). The library was obtained by the immunoSEQ multiplex PCR assay. RNA was extracted using the RNeasy kit, and about 0.45 to 1 microgram was reverse transcribed with random hexamers. Through fastp at Q25 and MiXCR, TCRdb rebuilt clones from the public reads, retaining in-frame beta chains. For every CDR3 protein sequence, its rows merge into one entry that carries the most common genes and DNA. Recorded for this sample are 200,000 or so distinct CDR3 sequences; 90% to 95% of them occurred a single time. 0.093% of the sample goes to the ten largest clones. The specimen sequenced was CD4+ T cells from PBMCs. Receptor source: a human donor with multiple sclerosis.

The chain joins TRBV20-1 to TRBJ2-7; D could derive from TRBD1 or TRBD2 (6 bases each). V was pared by 6 bases and J by 2 bases, with 20 bases between. The CDR3 has 15 residues. Germline V gene lookup returns CDR1 DFQATT and CDR2 SNEGSKA (reference sequence). The CDR3 DNA follows: TGCAGTGCCCTACAGACAGGAGGGTTCGCCTACGAGCAGTACTTC. Encoded protein: CSALQTGGFAYEQYF.

The CDR3 spells CAWIAPGTGTYEQYF. The CDR3 DNA reads as TGTGCCTGGATTGCACCCGGGACAGGAACCTACGAGCAGTACTTC. The gene calls are TRBV30 and TRBJ2-7, with 8 bases fitting TRBD1. The J segment lost 2 bases and the V segment lost 4 bases, leaving 10 bases of the junction unmatched. The CDR3 length is 15 residues. Per the germline V gene, CDR1 is GTSNPN and CDR2 is SVGIG (reference sequence).

V gene TRBV6-5 combines with J gene TRBJ2-7; 9 nucleotides match TRBD1. The CDR3 runs 13 residues. With 6 bases clipped from V and 5 bases from J, the junction kept 5 bases outside the gene matches. Per the germline V gene, CDR1 is MNHEY and CDR2 is SVGAGI. CDR3 region: CASRTGTGHEQYF. In DNA, the CDR3 is TGTGCCAGCAGAACCGGGACAGGGCACGAGCAGTACTTC.

This chain uses TRBV3-1 with TRBJ2-5, with D maybe TRBD1 (5 bases). Per the germline V gene, CDR1 is LGHDT and CDR2 is YNNKEL (reference sequence). Trimming removed 4 bases at V and 2 bases at J, with 11 bases between. The length of the CDR3 is 14 residues. The DNA for the CDR3 is TGTGCCAGCAGCCCGTTACAGGTTCAAGAGACCCAGTACTTC. As protein: CASSPLQVQETQYF.

The V and J genes are TRBV5-1 and TRBJ2-7, with D hard to call. This CDR3 has 14 residues. Between the trimmed V and J ends, which lost 1 base and 0 bases, there was a span of 8 bases. CDR1 is SGHRS, CDR2 YFSETQ, per germline. The CDR3 DNA is TGCGCCAGCAGCTTGTCGAGTGTCTCCTACGAGCAGTACTTC. Encoded protein: CASSLSSVSYEQYF.

The chain recombines TRBV12-3 or TRBV12-4 with TRBJ2-3; TRBD1 matches 7 bases. This CDR3 is 14 amino acids long. J lost 4 bases, V lost 5 bases, and 6 bases had no gene match. The CDR3: CASSPDRAPDTQYF. The CDR3 bases are TGTGCCAGCAGTCCTGACAGGGCCCCAGATACGCAGTATTTT.

The chain uses TRBV7-9 and TRBJ2-7; 9 bases map to TRBD1. From germline, CDR1 is SEHNR and CDR2 FQNEAQ (reference sequence). CDR3 length: 14 residues. The V segment lost 5 bases and the J segment 5 bases; nucleotides outside the gene matches: 7. The CDR3 is CASSPGQGPDEQYF. The CDR3 coding sequence is TGTGCCAGCAGCCCTGGACAGGGGCCAGACGAGCAGTACTTC.

The rearrangement links TRBV20-1 to TRBJ2-3, with 7 bases aligning to TRBD1. The CDR3 spans 16 residues. The junction had 10 bases not matched to a gene; V was cut back by 0 bases and J by 4 bases. The germline V gene has CDR1 DFQATT and CDR2 SNEGSKA (reference sequence). The CDR3 loop is CSARDERQGVPDTQYF. The CDR3 nucleotides read TGCAGTGCTAGAGATGAGAGACAGGGTGTCCCAGATACGCAGTATTTT.

Written as DNA, the CDR3 is TGTGCCAGCAGCCCAGACATAAGTTTTTCCCCGGAGTATTTT. As protein: CASSPDISFSPEYF. This chain joins TRBV27 and TRBJ2-3; D remains ambiguous. V dropped 6 bases and J dropped 13 bases, with 23 bases sitting between them. This CDR3 has 14 amino acids. Looked up from germline, CDR1 is MNHEY and CDR2 is SMNVEV (reference sequence).

The gene calls are TRBV24-1 and TRBJ2-1; maybe TRBD1 (5 bases). V shed 6 bases and J shed 8 bases, with 13 bases lying between them. The germline gives CDR1 KGHDR, CDR2 SFDVKD. CDR3 length: 13 residues. DNA for the CDR3: TGTGCCACCAGTCTTCAGGGTCGCGATGAGCAGTTCTTC. It is translated as CATSLQGRDEQFF.

The chain recombines TRBV12-3 or TRBV12-4 with TRBJ2-4; D not certain. The V end was cut by 3 bases, the J end by 5 bases, with 14 bases between. CDR3 length equals 15 residues. The CDR3 DNA reads as TGTGCCAGCAGTTTTGGTAGCTCGGTCCAAAACATTCAGTACTTC. Translated, it gives CASSFGSSVQNIQYF.

This chain joins TRBV30 and TRBJ2-3; D may be TRBD1 (6 bases). The length of the CDR3 is 13 residues. CDR1 GTSNPN and CDR2 SVGIG come from the germline V gene (reference sequence). With 8 bases removed from V and 0 bases from J, the gap between germline ends came to 12 bases. In nucleotides, the CDR3 is TGTGCCCGGACAGCCTTAAGCACAGATACGCAGTATTTT. This gives the protein CARTALSTDTQYF.

CDR3 sequence (DNA): TGCGCCAGCAGTCGATTCGGGGGCGAGTCCCTTCAACAGTTCTTC. Translated: CASSRFGGESLQQFF. The rearrangement links TRBV23-1 to TRBJ2-1; either TRBD1 or TRBD2 may fit D (6 bases each). TRBV23-1 belongs to the ORF category, with a function that is uncertain. This CDR3 has 15 amino acids. V lost 4 bases and J 13 bases, leaving 23 bases between the germline ends.

This sequence joins TRBV5-4 and TRBJ2-5; D is uncertain. Germline values: CDR1 SGHNT, CDR2 YYREEE (reference sequence). V was pared by 3 bases and J by 4 bases, with 10 bases between. The CDR3 has 13 amino acids. CDR3 sequence (DNA): TGTGCCAGCAGCTGGCAGTTAGGAGAGACCCAGTACTTC. Amino acid sequence: CASSWQLGETQYF.

The genes are TRBV7-9 and TRBJ2-7; 8 bases map to TRBD1. CDR3 length equals 15 residues. The trim removed 3 bases at V and 2 bases at J, leaving 6 bases unmatched. Germline lookup yields CDR1 SEHNR and CDR2 FQNEAQ (reference sequence). The CDR3 DNA follows: TGTGCCAGCAGCTTTCTCCGGGACAGGACCTACGAGCAGTACTTC. Amino acids: CASSFLRDRTYEQYF.

Only a few counts were recorded for this clonotype. V gene TRBV25-1 combines with J gene TRBJ2-6; the D is unclear. Germline CDR1 is MGHDK and CDR2 is SYGVNS. The CDR3 is made up of 12 amino acids. The V end lost 6 bases, the J end lost 2 bases, and 2 bases lay between the germline ends. This chain's CDR3 is CASRAGANVLTF. For the CDR3, the DNA is TGTGCCAGCAGAGCTGGGGCCAACGTCCTGACTTTC.

The V gene is TRBV20-1, the J gene TRBJ2-7, with D tentatively TRBD2 (6 bases). CDR3 length equals 13 residues. Germline V gene data show CDR1 as DFQATT and CDR2 as SNEGSKA (reference sequence). Trimming removed 7 bases from V and 1 base from J, with 14 bases in between. The CDR3 nucleotides read TGCAGTGGGGCGGGACTCGCGTCCTACGAGCAGTACTTC. Amino acids: CSGAGLASYEQYF.

V is TRBV2 and J is TRBJ1-5; 8 bases agree with TRBD1. Germline V gene data show CDR1 as SNHLY and CDR2 as FYNNEI. This CDR3 spans 13 amino acids. The junction had 9 bases not matched to a gene; V was cut back by 11 bases and J by 6 bases. The CDR3 nucleotides are TGTGCCCATAGTGACAGGGGAGGTCAGCCCCAGCATTTT. Encoded protein: CAHSDRGGQPQHF.

This sequence joins TRBV19 and TRBJ2-6; a weak D match, TRBD1 (5 bases). V lost 4 bases and J 4 bases, leaving 8 bases between the germline ends. This CDR3 is 14 amino acids long. CDR1 is LNHDA, CDR2 SQIVND, per germline (reference sequence). The CDR3 reads CASSTGYGANVLTF. Here the CDR3 DNA reads TGTGCCAGTAGTACAGGGTACGGGGCCAACGTCCTGACTTTC.

The chain has TRBV6-2 or TRBV6-3 and TRBJ2-4, with 9 bases identical to TRBD1. The CDR3 consists of 11 residues. V was pared by 8 bases and J by 7 bases, with 0 bases of the junction left unmatched. CDR1 MNHEY and CDR2 SVGEGT come from the germline V gene. The DNA of the CDR3 is TGTGCCAGCGGACAGGGGAACATTCAGTACTTC. Residues: CASGQGNIQYF.

This chain uses TRBV27 with TRBJ1-2; 9 nucleotides align to TRBD1. V dropped 9 bases and J dropped 4; count of bases not matched to a gene: 0. Germline loops: CDR1 MNHEY, CDR2 SMNVEV (reference sequence). The CDR3 is made up of 11 amino acids. The CDR3 DNA reads as TGTGCCAGGGACAGGGGCTATGGCTACACCTTC. It specifies CARDRGYGYTF.

CDR3 in amino acids: CASSRRGGQPQHF. CDR3 nucleotides: TGTGCCAGCAGCCGCCGAGGGGGACAGCCCCAGCATTTT. This sequence joins TRBV14 and TRBJ1-5, with D perhaps matching TRBD1 (6 bases). This CDR3 is built from 13 residues. The V end lost 4 bases, the J end lost 7 bases, and 11 bases lay between the germline ends. Germline V gene sequence: CDR1 SGHDN, CDR2 FVKESK.

The rearrangement joins TRBV2 to TRBJ1-1; D not certain. V lost 4 bases and J lost 0, with 9 bases in between. The CDR3 contains 14 residues. Germline values: CDR1 SNHLY, CDR2 FYNNEI. The CDR3 sequence is CASSALTLNTEAFF. DNA of the CDR3: TGTGCCAGCAGTGCCCTGACACTGAACACTGAAGCTTTCTTT. Variable domain in full (rest from reference TRBV2 and TRBJ1-1): EPEVTQTPSHQVTQMGQEVILRCVPISNHLYFYWYRQILGQKVEFLVSFYNNEISEKSEIFDDQFSVERPDGSNFTLKIRSTKLEDSAMYFCASSALTLNTEAFFGQGTRLTVV.

The chain is built from TRBV11-2 and TRBJ2-2; 9 bases line up with TRBD1. V shed 5 bases and J 4 bases; nucleotides not matched to a gene: 5. The CDR3 sequence is 15 residues long. Germline V gene lookup returns CDR1 SGHAT and CDR2 FQNNGV. CDR3 nucleotide sequence: TGTGCCAGCAGCCCGGGACAGGGATTCACCGGGGAGCTGTTTTTT. Amino acids: CASSPGQGFTGELFF.

The chain carries TRBV6-5 and TRBJ2-7; tentative D call: TRBD1 (6 bases). This CDR3 is 14 amino acids long. Looked up from germline, CDR1 is MNHEY and CDR2 is SVGAGI. V lost 5 bases and J 9 bases, leaving 20 bases between the germline ends. DNA of the CDR3: TGTGCCAGCAGTACGTATCTGGGGGCCGGATGGCAGTACTTC. It translates to CASSTYLGAGWQYF.

The V call is TRBV12-3 or TRBV12-4, the J call TRBJ2-7; 7 nucleotides agree with TRBD1. The CDR3 is 11 residues long. J was trimmed by 7 bases and V by 5 bases; bases with no gene match: 2. This CDR3 reads CASSDRDEQYF. CDR3 DNA: TGTGCCAGCAGTGACAGGGATGAGCAGTACTTC.

The rearrangement joins TRBV6-5 to TRBJ1-1; D remains unclear. CDR1 is MNHEY, CDR2 SVGAGI, per germline. The CDR3 totals 11 residues. The ends were cut back, 2 bases at V and 5 bases at J, with 3 bases in the middle. The CDR3, as DNA: TGTGCCAGCAGTTACGAAACTGAAGCTTTCTTT. It translates to CASSYETEAFF.